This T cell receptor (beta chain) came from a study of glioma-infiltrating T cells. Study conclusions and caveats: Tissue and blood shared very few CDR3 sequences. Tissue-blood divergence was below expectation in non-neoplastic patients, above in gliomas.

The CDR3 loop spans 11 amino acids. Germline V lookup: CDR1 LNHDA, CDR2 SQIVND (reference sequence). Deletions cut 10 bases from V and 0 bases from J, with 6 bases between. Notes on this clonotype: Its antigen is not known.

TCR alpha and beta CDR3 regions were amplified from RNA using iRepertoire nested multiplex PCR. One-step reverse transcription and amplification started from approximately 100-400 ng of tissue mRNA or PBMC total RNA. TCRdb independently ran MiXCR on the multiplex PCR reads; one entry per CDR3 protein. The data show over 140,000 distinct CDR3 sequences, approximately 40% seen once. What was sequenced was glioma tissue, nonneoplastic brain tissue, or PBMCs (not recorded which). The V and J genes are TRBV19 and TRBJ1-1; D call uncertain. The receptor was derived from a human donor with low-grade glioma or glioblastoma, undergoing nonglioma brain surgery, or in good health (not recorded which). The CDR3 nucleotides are TGTGCCATAAAGATGAACACTGAAGCTTTCTTT. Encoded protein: CAIKMNTEAFF.